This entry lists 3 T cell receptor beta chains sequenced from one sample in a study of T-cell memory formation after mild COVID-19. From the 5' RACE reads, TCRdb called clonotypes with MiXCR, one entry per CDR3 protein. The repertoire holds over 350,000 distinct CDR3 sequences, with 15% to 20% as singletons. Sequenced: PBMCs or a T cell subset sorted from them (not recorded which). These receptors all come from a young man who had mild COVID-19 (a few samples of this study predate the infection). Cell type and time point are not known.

This CDR3 reads CASSLDVAYNEQFF. The CDR3 region has the DNA TGTGCCAGCAGCTTAGATGTAGCCTACAATGAGCAGTTCTTC. The chain recombines TRBV7-3 with TRBJ2-1; D call uncertain. CDR1 SGHTA and CDR2 FQGTGA come from the germline V gene. The CDR3 is 14 residues long. Trimming cost V 2 bases and J 2 bases, with 7 bases left between them.

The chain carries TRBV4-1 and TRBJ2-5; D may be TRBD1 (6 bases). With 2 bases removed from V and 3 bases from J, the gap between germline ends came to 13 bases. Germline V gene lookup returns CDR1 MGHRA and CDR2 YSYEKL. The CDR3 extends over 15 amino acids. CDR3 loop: CASSQTTGWEETQYF. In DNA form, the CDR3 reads TGCGCCAGCAGCCAAACGACAGGTTGGGAAGAGACCCAGTACTTC.

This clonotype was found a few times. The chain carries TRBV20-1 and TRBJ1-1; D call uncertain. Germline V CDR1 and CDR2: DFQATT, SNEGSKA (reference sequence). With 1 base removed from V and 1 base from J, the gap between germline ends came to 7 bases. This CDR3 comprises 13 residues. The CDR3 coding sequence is TGCAGTGCTAGAGCCGACACGAACACTGAAGCTTTCTTT. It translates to CSARADTNTEAFF.